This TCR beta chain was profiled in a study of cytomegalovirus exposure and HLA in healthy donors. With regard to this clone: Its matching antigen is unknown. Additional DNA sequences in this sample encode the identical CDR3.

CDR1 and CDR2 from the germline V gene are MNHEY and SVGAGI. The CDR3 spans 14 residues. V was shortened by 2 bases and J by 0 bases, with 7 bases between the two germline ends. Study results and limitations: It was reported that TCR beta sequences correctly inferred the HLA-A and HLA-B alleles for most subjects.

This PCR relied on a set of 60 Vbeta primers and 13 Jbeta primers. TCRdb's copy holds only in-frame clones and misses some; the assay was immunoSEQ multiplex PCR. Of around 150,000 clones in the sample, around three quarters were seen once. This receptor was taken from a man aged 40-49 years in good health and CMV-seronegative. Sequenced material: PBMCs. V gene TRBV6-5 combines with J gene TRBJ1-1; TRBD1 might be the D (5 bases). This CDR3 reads CASSYGGMNTEAFF. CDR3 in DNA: TGTGCCAGCAGTTACGGGGGGATGAACACTGAAGCTTTCTTT.